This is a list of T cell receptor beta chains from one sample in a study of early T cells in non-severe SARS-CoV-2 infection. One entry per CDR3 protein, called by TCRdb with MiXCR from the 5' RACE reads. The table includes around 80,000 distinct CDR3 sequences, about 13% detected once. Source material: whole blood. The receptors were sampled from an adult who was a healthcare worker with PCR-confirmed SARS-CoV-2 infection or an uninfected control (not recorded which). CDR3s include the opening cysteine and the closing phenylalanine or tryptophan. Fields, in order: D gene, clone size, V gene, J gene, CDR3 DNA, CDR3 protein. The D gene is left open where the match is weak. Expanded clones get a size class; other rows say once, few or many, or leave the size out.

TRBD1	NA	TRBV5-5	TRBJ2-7	TGTGCCAGCAGCTTAAGCCGGGACAGGGCCTACGAGCAGTACTTC	CASSLSRDRAYEQYF
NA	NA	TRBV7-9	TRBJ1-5	TGTGCCAGCAGCTCTAGAGAGCAGCCCCAGCATTTT	CASSSREQPQHF
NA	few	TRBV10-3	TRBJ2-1	TGTGCCATCAGTGAACAAGCGGCCAGGCCCAATGAGCAGTTCTTC	CAISEQAARPNEQFF
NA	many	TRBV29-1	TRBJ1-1	TGCAGCGTTGAAGATCTCTCCCACACTGAAGCTTTCTTT	CSVEDLSHTEAFF
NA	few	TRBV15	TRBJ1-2	TGTGCCACCAGCAGAGCCCCCTCCCAGGCTGCCACCTTC	CATSRAPSQAATF
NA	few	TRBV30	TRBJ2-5	TGTGCCTGGAGTGGGATAGGAGAGACCCAGTACTTC	CAWSGIGETQYF
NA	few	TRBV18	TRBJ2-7	TGTGCCAGCTCACCACCTTACTCGGGGTCCTACGAGCAGTACTTC	CASSPPYSGSYEQYF
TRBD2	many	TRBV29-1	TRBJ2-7	TGCAGCGTTGTGAAAGGCAGGGCGGGAGACGAGCAGTACTTC	CSVVKGRAGDEQYF
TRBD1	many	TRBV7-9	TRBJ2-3	TGTGCCAGCAGCTTAGGACAGGGATCGGATACGCAGTATTTT	CASSLGQGSDTQYF
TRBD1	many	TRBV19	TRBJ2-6	TGTGCCAGTCAGGACAGGGGAGCTGGGGCCAACGTCCTGACTTTC	CASQDRGAGANVLTF
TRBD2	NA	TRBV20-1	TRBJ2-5	TGCAGTGCTAGTCTCTACGGGGTGCGGGAGCAAGAGACCCAGTACTTC	CSASLYGVREQETQYF
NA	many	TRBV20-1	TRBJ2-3	TGCAGTGCTAGAAACCCCCCCCTAGCCGAAGATACGCAGTATTTT	CSARNPPLAEDTQYF
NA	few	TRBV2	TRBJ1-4	TGTGCCAGCAGGAGGGCCGAGTACGCAACTAATGAAAAACTGTTTTTT	CASRRAEYATNEKLFF
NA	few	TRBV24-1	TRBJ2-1	TGTGCCACCAGTGATTCCTACAATGAGCAGTTCTTC	CATSDSYNEQFF
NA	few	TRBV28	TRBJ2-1	TGTGCCAGCAGTTTATGGGGACACCTTGAGTTCTTC	CASSLWGHLEFF
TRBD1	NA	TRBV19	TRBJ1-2	TGTGCCAGTAGTATGGACAGGTCTGCTTATGGCTACACCTTC	CASSMDRSAYGYTF
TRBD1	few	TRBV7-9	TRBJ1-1	TGTGCCAGCAGCTCCCGACAGGGCCTACAGAACACTGAAGCTTTCTTT	CASSSRQGLQNTEAFF
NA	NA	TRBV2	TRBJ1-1	TGTGCCAGCAGTGGGATACAGGGTTTTGGCACTGAAGCTTTCTTT	CASSGIQGFGTEAFF
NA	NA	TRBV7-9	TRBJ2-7	TGTGCCAGCAAGAGGGAGGGGGCTGGCTACGAGCAGTACTTC	CASKREGAGYEQYF
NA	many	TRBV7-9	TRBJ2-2	TGTGCCAGCAGCTTGGGGGGAAACACCGGGGAGCTGTTTTTT	CASSLGGNTGELFF
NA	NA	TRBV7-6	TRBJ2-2	TGTGCCAGCAGCTGGGGACTGAACACCGGGGAGCTGTTTTTT	CASSWGLNTGELFF
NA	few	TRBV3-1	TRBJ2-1	TGTGCCAGCAGCCCACAGGTTTCGGCGGGTCCTTACAATGAGCAGTTCTTC	CASSPQVSAGPYNEQFF
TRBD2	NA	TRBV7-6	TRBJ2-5	TGTGCCAGCCCGGGGGGGTACCAGTACTTC	CASPGGYQYF
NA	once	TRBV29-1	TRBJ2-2	TGCAGCGTTGCCACGCCCCGGACCGGGGAGCTGTTTTTT	CSVATPRTGELFF
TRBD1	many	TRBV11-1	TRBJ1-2	TGTGCCAGCAGCCGTAATACAGGGGGCTATGGCTACACCTTC	CASSRNTGGYGYTF
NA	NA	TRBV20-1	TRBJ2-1	TGCAGTGCGACCGGGGACATAAGGGACGACTACAATGAGCAGTTCTTC	CSATGDIRDDYNEQFF
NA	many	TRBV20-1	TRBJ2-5	TGCAGTGCTCGCCGGGAGACCCAGTACTTC	CSARRETQYF
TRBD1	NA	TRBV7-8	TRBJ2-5	TGTGCCAGCAGCGTACAACAGGGGGAAGAGACCCAGTACTTC	CASSVQQGEETQYF
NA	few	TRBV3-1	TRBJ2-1	TGTGCCAGCAGCCAAGGGTACCTCTCCCTTAGCTCCTACAATGAGCAGTTCTTC	CASSQGYLSLSSYNEQFF
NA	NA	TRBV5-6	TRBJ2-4	TGTGCCAGCAGCTTGCTGGGGGGCTCCAAAAACATTCAGTACTTC	CASSLLGGSKNIQYF
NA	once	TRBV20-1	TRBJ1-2	TGCAGTGCTATTCCCACAGGCCGCTATGGCTACACCTTC	CSAIPTGRYGYTF
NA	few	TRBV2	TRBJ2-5	TGTGCCAGCAGGGTTCTATATCAAGAGACCCAGTACTTC	CASRVLYQETQYF
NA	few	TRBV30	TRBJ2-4	TGTGCCTGGAGTGTACAAGGGGCGAGTAGCATTCAGTACTTC	CAWSVQGASSIQYF
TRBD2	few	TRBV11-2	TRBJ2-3	TGTGCCAGCAGCTCGTCGGGGGGACGCGCAGATACGCAGTATTTT	CASSSSGGRADTQYF
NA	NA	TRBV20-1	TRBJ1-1	TGCAGTGCTAAATTAGCTCCGGGGGGTCTTGAAGCTTTCTTT	CSAKLAPGGLEAFF
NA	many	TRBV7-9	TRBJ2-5	TGTGCCAGCAGCTTAGATAGCCAAGAGACCCAGTACTTC	CASSLDSQETQYF
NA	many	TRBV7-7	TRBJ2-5	TGTGCCAGCAGCCCCGGTACAGGGTTCCAAGAGACCCAGTACTTC	CASSPGTGFQETQYF
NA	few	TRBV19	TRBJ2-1	TGTGCCAGTAGCGTGGGACCGCTAGAACACAATGAGCAGTTCTTC	CASSVGPLEHNEQFF
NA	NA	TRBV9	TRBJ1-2	TGTGCCAGCAGCCCCCTAAGAGGACACTACTATGGCTACACCTTC	CASSPLRGHYYGYTF
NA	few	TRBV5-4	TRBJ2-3	TGTGCCAGCAGCCGTGACAGGAGCACAGATACGCAGTATTTT	CASSRDRSTDTQYF